The clone carrying this T cell receptor (beta chain) ranks as medium-sized. One junction end disagrees with the germline gene, perhaps due to a read error. The sample belongs to a study of neurological immune-mediated disorders. Time point specified: longitudinal time-point 3. The CDR3 length is 14 residues. Germline values: CDR1 SGHRS, CDR2 YFSETQ. The cDNA was synthesized by means of template-switch 5'RACE, which was carried out with 10-nucleotide random UMIs. A single record per CDR3 protein comes from TCRdb applying MiXCR to the 5' RACE reads. The data contain roughly 100,000 distinct CDR3 sequences, approximately 10% of them seen just once; the ten biggest clones take up approximately 3.3%.

Sequencing was performed on PBMCs. V is TRBV5-1 and J is TRBJ2-2; no clear D gene. This clonotype was sampled from a female donor with HTLV-1-associated myelopathy (HAM/TSP). CDR3 DNA sequence: TGTGCCAGCAGCCTCGGGCAGAACACCGGGGAGCTGTTTTTT. It specifies CASSLGQNTGELFF.